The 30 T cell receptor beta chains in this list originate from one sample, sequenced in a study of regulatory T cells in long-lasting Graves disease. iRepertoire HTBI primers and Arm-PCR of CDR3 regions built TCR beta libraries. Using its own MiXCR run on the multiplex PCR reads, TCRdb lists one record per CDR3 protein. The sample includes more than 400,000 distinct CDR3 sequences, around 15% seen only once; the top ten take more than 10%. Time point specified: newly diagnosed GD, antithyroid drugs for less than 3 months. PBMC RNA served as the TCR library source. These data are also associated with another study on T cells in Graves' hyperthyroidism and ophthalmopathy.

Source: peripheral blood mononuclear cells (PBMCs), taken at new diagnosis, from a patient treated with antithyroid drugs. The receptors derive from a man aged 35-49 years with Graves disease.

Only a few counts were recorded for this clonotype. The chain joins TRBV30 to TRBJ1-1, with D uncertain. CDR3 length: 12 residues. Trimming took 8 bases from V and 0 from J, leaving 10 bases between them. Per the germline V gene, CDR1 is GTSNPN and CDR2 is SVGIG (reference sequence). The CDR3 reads CAGKRLNTEAFF. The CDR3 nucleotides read TGTGCCGGGAAGCGGTTGAACACTGAAGCTTTCTTT.

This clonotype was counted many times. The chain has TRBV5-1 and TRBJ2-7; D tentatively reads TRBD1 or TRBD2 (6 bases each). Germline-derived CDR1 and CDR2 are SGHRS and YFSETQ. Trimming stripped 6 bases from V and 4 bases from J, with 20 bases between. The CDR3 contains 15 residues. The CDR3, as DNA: TGCGCCAGCACAGGGGTGCGGACTAAACCTTACGAGCAGTACTTC. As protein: CASTGVRTKPYEQYF.

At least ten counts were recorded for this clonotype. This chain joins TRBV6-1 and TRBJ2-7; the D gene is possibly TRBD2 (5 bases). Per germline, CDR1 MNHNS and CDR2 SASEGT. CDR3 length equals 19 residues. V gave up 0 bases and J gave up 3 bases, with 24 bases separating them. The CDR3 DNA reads TGTGCCAGCAGTGAAGCTCTCCGGCGGCTCGGGATGACCGACTACGAGCAGTACTTC. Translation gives CASSEALRRLGMTDYEQYF.

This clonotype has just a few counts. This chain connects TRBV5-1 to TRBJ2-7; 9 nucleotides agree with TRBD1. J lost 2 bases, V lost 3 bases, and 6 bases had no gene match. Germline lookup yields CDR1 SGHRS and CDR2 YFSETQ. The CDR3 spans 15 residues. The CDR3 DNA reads TGCGCCAGCAGCTCAGGGACAGGGTCAACCTACGAGCAGTACTTC. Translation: CASSSGTGSTYEQYF.

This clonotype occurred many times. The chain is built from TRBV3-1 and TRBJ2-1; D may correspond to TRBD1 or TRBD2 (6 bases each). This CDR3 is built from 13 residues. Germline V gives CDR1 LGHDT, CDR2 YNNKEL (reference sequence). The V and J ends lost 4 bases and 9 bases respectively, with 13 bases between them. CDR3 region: CASSPREGGEQFF. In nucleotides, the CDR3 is TGTGCCAGCAGCCCGCGAGAGGGGGGTGAGCAGTTCTTC.

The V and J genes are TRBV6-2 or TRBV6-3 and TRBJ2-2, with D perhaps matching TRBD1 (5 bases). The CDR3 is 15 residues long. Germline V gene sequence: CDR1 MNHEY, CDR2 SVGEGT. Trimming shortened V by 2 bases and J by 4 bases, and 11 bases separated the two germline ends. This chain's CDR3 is CASSYGADTTGELFF. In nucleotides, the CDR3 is TGTGCCAGCAGTTACGGGGCGGACACCACCGGGGAGCTGTTTTTT.

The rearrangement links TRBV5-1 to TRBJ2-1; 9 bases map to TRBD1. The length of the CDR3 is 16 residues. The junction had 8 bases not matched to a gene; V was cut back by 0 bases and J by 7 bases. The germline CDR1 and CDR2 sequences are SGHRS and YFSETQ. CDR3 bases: TGCGCCAGCAGCTTGGCATTCGACAGGGGGGTGAATGAGCAGTTCTTC. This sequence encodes CASSLAFDRGVNEQFF.

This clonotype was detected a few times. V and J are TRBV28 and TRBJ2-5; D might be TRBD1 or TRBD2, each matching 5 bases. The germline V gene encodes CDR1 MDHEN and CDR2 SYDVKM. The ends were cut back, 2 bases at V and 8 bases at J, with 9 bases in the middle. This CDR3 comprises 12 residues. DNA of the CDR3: TGTGCCAGCAGTTTAGATGGGGACACCCAGTACTTC. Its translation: CASSLDGDTQYF.

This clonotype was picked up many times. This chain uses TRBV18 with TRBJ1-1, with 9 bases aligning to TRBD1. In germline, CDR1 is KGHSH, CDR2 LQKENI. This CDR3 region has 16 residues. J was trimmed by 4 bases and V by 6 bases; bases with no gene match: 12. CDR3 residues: CASSSFRDRDFTEAFF. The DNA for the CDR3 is TGTGCCAGCTCCTCCTTTAGGGACAGGGACTTCACTGAAGCTTTCTTT.

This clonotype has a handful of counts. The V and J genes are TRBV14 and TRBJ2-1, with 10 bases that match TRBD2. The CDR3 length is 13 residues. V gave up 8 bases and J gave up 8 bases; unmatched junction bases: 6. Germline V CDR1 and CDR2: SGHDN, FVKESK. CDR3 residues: CASSTSGNYEQFF. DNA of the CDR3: TGTGCCAGCTCCACTAGCGGGAATTATGAGCAGTTCTTC.

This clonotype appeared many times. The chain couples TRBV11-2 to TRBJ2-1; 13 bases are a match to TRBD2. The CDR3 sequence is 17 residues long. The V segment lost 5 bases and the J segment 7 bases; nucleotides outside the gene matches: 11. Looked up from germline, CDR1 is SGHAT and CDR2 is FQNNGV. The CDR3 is CASSNQPPGLAGNEQFF. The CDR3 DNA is TGTGCCAGCAGCAACCAACCCCCGGGACTAGCGGGAAATGAGCAGTTCTTC.

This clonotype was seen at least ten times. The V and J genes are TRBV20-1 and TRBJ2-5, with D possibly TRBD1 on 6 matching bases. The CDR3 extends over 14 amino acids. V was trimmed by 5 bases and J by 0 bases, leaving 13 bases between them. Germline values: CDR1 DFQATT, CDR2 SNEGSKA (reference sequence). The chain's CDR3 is CSASPTGHQETQYF. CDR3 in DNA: TGCAGTGCTTCGCCGACAGGCCACCAAGAGACCCAGTACTTC.

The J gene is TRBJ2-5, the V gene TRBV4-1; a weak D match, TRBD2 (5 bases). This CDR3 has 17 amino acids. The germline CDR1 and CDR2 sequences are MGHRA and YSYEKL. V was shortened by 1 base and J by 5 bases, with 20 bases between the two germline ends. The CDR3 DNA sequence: TGCGCCAGCAGCCAAGTGGGTGTTAGCGCCGTTTGGGAGACCCAGTACTTC. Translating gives CASSQVGVSAVWETQYF.

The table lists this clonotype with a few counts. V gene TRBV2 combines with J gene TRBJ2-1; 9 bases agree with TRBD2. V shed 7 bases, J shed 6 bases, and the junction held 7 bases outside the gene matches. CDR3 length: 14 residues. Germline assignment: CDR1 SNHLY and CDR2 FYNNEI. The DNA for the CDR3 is TGTGCCAGCAAAGTAGCGGGAGTAGGCAATGAGCAGTTCTTC. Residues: CASKVAGVGNEQFF.

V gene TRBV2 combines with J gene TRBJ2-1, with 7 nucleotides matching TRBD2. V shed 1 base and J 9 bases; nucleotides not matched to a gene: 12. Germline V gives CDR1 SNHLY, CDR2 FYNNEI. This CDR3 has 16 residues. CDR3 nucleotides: TGTGCCAGCAGTGAAGGGGGGGGAGTTCCGGGGAGTGAGCAGTTCTTC. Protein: CASSEGGGVPGSEQFF.

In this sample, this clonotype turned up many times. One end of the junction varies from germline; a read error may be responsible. The DNA for the CDR3 is TGTGCCTGGAGTGAAAAGCCCGTCTACTTC. It translates to CAWSEKPVYF. The rearrangement joins TRBV30 to TRBJ1-2, with D unclear. The CDR3 runs 10 residues. Germline-derived CDR1 and CDR2 are GTSNPN and SVGIG (reference sequence).

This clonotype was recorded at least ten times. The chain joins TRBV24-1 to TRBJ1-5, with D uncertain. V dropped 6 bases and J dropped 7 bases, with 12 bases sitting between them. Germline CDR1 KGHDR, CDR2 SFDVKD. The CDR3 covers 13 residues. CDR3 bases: TGTGCCACCAGTCCTAACAGCGGGCAGCCCCAGCATTTT. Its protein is CATSPNSGQPQHF.

CDR3 sequence reads: CASSVNPGLGSYEQYF. CDR3 sequence (DNA): TGTGCCAGCAGCGTTAATCCGGGACTAGGGTCCTACGAGCAGTACTTC. This chain uses TRBV9 with TRBJ2-7; 8 nucleotides agree with TRBD2. Germline lookup yields CDR1 SGDLS and CDR2 YYNGEE. V shed 2 bases and J 1 base; nucleotides not matched to a gene: 8. There are 16 residues in the CDR3.

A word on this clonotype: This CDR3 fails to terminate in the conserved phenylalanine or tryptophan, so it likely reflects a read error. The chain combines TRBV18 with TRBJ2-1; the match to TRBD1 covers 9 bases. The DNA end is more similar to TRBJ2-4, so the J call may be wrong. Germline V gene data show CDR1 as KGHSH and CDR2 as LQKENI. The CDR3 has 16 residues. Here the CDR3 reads CASSARDRVVKNIQYV. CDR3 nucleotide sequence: TGTGCCAGCTCAGCCCGGGACAGGGTGGTCAAAAACATTCAGTACGTC.

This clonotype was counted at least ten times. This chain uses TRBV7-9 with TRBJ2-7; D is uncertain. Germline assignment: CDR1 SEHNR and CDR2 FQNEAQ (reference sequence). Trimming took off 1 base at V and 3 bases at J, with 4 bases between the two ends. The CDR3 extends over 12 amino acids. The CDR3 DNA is TGTGCCAGCAGCTTAGAGTTCTACGAGCAGTACTTC. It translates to CASSLEFYEQYF.

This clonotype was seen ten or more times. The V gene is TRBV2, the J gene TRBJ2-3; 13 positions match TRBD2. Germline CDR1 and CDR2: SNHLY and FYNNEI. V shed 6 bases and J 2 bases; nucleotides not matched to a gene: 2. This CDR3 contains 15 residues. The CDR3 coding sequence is TGTGCCAGCAGAGGGACTAGCGGGGTCACAGATACGCAGTATTTT. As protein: CASRGTSGVTDTQYF. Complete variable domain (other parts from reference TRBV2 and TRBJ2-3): EPEVTQTPSHQVTQMGQEVILRCVPISNHLYFYWYRQILGQKVEFLVSFYNNEISEKSEIFDDQFSVERPDGSNFTLKIRSTKLEDSAMYFCASRGTSGVTDTQYFGPGTRLTVL.

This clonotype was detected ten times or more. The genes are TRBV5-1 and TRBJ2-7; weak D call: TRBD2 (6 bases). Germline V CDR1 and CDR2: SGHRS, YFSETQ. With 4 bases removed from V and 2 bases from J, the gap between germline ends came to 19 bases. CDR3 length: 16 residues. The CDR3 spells CASSQEVASEAYEQYF. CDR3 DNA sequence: TGCGCCAGCAGCCAAGAAGTGGCTAGCGAGGCCTACGAGCAGTACTTC.

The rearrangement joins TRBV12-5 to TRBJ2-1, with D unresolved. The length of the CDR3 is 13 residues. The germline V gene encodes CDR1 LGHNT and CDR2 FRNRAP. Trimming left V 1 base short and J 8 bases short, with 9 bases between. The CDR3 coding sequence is TGTGCTAGTGGTTTGGGTAGTTTCTATGAGCAGTTCTTC. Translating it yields CASGLGSFYEQFF.

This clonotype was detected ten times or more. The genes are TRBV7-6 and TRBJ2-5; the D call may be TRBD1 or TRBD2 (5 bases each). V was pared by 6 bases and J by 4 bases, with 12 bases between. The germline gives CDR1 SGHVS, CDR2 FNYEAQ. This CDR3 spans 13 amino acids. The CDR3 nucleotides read TGTGCCAGCAGTGGGGGTGAGGCAGAGACCCAGTACTTC. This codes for CASSGGEAETQYF. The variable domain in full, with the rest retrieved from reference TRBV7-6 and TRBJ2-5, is GAGVSQSPRYKVTKRGQDVALRCDPISGHVSLYWYRQALGQGPEFLTYFNYEAQQDKSGLPNDRFSAERPEGSISTLTIQRTEQRDSAMYRCASSGGEAETQYFGPGTRLLVL.

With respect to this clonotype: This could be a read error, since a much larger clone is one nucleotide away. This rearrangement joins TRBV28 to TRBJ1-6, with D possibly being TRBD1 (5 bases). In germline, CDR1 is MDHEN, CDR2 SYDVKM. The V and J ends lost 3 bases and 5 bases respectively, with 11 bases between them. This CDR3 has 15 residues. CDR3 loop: CASSFGGQNNSPLHF. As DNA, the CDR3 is TGTGCCAGCAGTTTCGGGGGTCAGAATAATTCACCCCTCCACTTT.

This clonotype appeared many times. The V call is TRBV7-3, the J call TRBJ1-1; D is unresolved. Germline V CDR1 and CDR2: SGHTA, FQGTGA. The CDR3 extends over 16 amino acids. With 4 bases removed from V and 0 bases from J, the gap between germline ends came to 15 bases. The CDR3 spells CASSSLTLLMNTEAFF. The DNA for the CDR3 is TGTGCCAGCAGCTCACTCACCTTACTCATGAACACTGAAGCTTTCTTT.

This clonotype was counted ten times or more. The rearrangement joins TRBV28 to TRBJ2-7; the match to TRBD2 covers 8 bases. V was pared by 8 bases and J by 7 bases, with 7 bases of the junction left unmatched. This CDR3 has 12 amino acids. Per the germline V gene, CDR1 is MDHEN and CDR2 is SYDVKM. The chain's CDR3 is CASHGGAREQYF. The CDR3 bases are TGTGCCAGCCACGGGGGGGCTCGGGAGCAGTACTTC.

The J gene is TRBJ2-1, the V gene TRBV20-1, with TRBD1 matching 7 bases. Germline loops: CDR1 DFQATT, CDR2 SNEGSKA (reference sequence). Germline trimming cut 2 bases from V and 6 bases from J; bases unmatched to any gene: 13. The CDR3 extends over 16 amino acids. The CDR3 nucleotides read TGCAGTGCTAGAATAACTAAGGGACAGTGGGGCAATGAGCAGTTCTTC. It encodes CSARITKGQWGNEQFF.

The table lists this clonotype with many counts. The CDR3 loop is CASSPPNGVEQYF. The CDR3 bases are TGTGCCAGCTCACCACCCAATGGGGTCGAGCAGTACTTC. The genes are TRBV18 and TRBJ2-7, with no clear D. The V and J ends lost 0 bases and 6 bases respectively, with 9 bases between them. Germline V gene lookup returns CDR1 KGHSH and CDR2 LQKENI. This CDR3 comprises 13 residues.

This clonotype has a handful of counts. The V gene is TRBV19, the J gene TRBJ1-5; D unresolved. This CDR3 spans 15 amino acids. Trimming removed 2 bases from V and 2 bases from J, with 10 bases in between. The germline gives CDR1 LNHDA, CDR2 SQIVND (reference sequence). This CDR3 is CASSINPGGNQPQHF. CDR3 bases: TGTGCCAGTAGTATAAATCCAGGAGGCAATCAGCCCCAGCATTTT.